The sequence of this T cell receptor (beta chain) was determined in a study of T cell responses to AZD1222 COVID-19 vaccine. Study-wide points: Along spike, vaccine-associated CD4 TCRs were found throughout, with dominance at 160-218 and 743-854.

This table comes from immunoSEQ multiplex PCR, and its TCRdb copy is limited to in-frame clones, with some not included. The sample lists tens of thousands of clones; around 85% were seen once. A word on this clone: The antigen remains undetermined.

Germline CDR1 reads KGHSH; CDR2 reads LQKENI. Unmatched junction bases numbered 7, after V lost 3 bases and J lost 5 bases. The CDR3 is 15 residues long. The source of this sequence is an adult in good health. The chain is built from TRBV18 and TRBJ2-1; 7 nucleotides align to TRBD1. The specimen was peripheral blood, collected on day 0 of MenACWY control vaccination. CDR3 residues: CASSPTGLRHNEQFF. CDR3 nucleotide sequence: TGTGCCAGCTCACCGACAGGGTTAAGACACAATGAGCAGTTCTTC.